This T cell receptor beta chain was found in a study of T cells in Graves' hyperthyroidism and ophthalmopathy. RNA transcripts were the template for amplifying TCR beta CDR3 regions. The primer set for the first-round RT-PCR of the TCR CDR3 was HTBI. TCRdb passed the multiplex PCR reads through MiXCR, listing each CDR3 protein once. Of hundreds of thousands of distinct CDR3 sequences listed, about a fifth are singletons. The table lists this clonotype with a few counts. Looked up from germline, CDR1 is SGHTA and CDR2 is FQGNSA. The CDR3 loop spans 17 amino acids. Trimming removed 5 bases from V and 3 bases from J; junction bases left unmatched: 13.

The chain employs TRBV7-2 and TRBJ2-4, with 7 bases fitting TRBD2. The sequence was obtained from a man between 25 and 39 years old with Graves' ophthalmopathy. Sequencing input: blood. CDR3 sequence reads: CASSPYGGELGKNIQYF. In DNA form, the CDR3 reads TGTGCCAGCAGCCCCTATGGGGGGGAGTTGGGCAAAAACATTCAGTACTTC.